The entry that follows covers one T cell receptor beta chain sequence. Its target is not known. Susac syndrome patients met recently defined diagnostic criteria for definite or probable disease. The source of the sample is a study of CD8 T cells in Susac syndrome. Study results and caveats: In Susac syndrome, the CD4+ T cell repertoires did not show clonal expansion.

V lost 6 bases to trimming and J lost 5 bases, with 13 bases between them. This CDR3 comprises 14 residues. The RNA input was roughly 0.45 to 1 ug, and it was reverse transcribed with random hexamers. The method of amplification for TCR beta CDR3 was immunoSEQ multiplex PCR, covering 54 Vbeta and 13 Jbeta. TCRdb fed the immunoSEQ multiplex PCR reads into MiXCR, producing one record per CDR3 protein. Seen here are about 150,000 distinct CDR3 sequences, about 94% observed once, and the top ten hold about 0.08%. V is TRBV12-3 or TRBV12-4 and J is TRBJ2-2; perhaps TRBD1 as D (6 bases). The TCR originated in a human donor with Susac syndrome. The material sequenced was CD4+ T cells from PBMCs. For the CDR3, the DNA is TGTGCCAGCAGCCGACGGACAGTAACCGGGGAGCTGTTTTTT. The encoded protein is CASSRRTVTGELFF.